Shown below are 20 T cell receptor beta chains from a single sample sequenced in a study of blood T cell repertoires in COVID-19. Generated by immunoSEQ multiplex PCR, the TCRdb table keeps only in-frame clones and is missing some. Of around 300,000 clones listed, about nine tenths are singletons. Material: peripheral blood. The receptors shown here come from a woman aged 40 to 50 who had recovered from COVID-19.

In its sample, this clone was seen once. J is TRBJ2-1 and V is TRBV11-2, with TRBD2 matching over 7 bases. The V gene end was trimmed by 2 bases and the J gene end by 9 bases; junction bases not matched to a gene: 4. Germline CDR1 reads SGHAT; CDR2 reads FQNNGV. This CDR3 region has 13 residues. The CDR3 nucleotides read TGTGCCAGCAGCTTACGACTAGCCACTGAGCAGTTCTTC. The encoded protein is CASSLRLATEQFF.

J is TRBJ2-2 and V is TRBV27, with TRBD2 identical over 7 bases. V lost 7 bases to trimming and J lost 4 bases; unmatched junction nucleotides: 9. CDR1 is MNHEY, CDR2 SMNVEV, per germline (reference sequence). The CDR3 is 15 residues long. The CDR3 sequence: CASNSGKGVTGELFF. The DNA of the CDR3 is TGTGCCAGCAACAGCGGGAAAGGTGTCACCGGGGAGCTGTTTTTT.

The chain links TRBV5-1 to TRBJ2-7, with D maybe TRBD2 (6 bases). Germline V gene lookup returns CDR1 SGHRS and CDR2 YFSETQ. The CDR3 sequence is 16 residues long. V was cut by 0 bases and J by 5 bases, with 18 bases left in between. CDR3 in amino acids: CASSLAVADLRDEQYF. DNA of the CDR3: TGCGCCAGCAGCTTGGCGGTAGCGGACCTAAGGGACGAGCAGTACTTC.

This clone occurred a few times. V gene TRBV29-1 combines with J gene TRBJ1-4, with unresolved D. V gave up 3 bases and J gave up 8 bases, with 7 bases separating them. Per the germline V gene, CDR1 is SQVTM and CDR2 is ANQGSEA. The CDR3 consists of 11 residues. The CDR3 DNA reads TGCAGCGTTGAGGGAGAGGAAAAACTGTTTTTT. Translating it yields CSVEGEEKLFF.

The rearrangement joins TRBV2 to TRBJ2-4, with D tentatively TRBD1 (7 bases). The germline V and J ends were trimmed by 3 bases and 13 bases, with 10 bases remaining between them. The CDR3 runs 11 residues. CDR1 SNHLY and CDR2 FYNNEI come from the germline V gene. The CDR3 loop is CASSEGGQQYF. The DNA of the CDR3 is TGTGCCAGCAGTGAGGGGGGACAGCAGTACTTC. The full variable domain, in which reference TRBV2 and TRBJ2-4 provide the parts outside the CDR3, is EPEVTQTPSHQVTQMGQEVILRCVPISNHLYFYWYRQILGQKVEFLVSFYNNEISEKSEIFDDQFSVERPDGSNFTLKIRSTKLEDSAMYFCASSEGGQQYFGAGTRLSVL.

There are a few counts of this clone. The V gene is TRBV4-2, the J gene TRBJ2-3, with 8 nucleotides matching TRBD2. This CDR3 has 15 amino acids. The trim removed 6 bases at V and 3 bases at J, leaving 8 bases unmatched. The germline V gene has CDR1 LGHNA and CDR2 YNFKEQ. CDR3 protein: CASRQIAGITDTQYF. CDR3 DNA sequence: TGTGCCAGCAGGCAAATAGCGGGAATAACAGATACGCAGTATTTT.

The chain joins TRBV3-1 (or the pseudogene TRBV3-2) to TRBJ2-1; D is perhaps TRBD2 (6 bases). Germline assignment: CDR1 LGHDT and CDR2 YNNKEL (reference sequence). V was clipped by 7 bases and J by 7 bases, with 11 bases between them. The CDR3 consists of 12 residues. CDR3 bases: TGTGCCAGCAAATCGGCGGGGAATGAGCAGTTCTTC. Its protein product is CASKSAGNEQFF.

The CDR3 DNA sequence: TGCGCCAGCAGCTTGGCCGGGGACAGGGGGGCGGGCAAGAACACCGGGGAGCTGTTTTTT. Translation: CASSLAGDRGAGKNTGELFF. The gene calls are TRBV5-1 and TRBJ2-2; 11 bases align to TRBD1. The CDR3 is 20 amino acids. Looked up from germline, CDR1 is SGHRS and CDR2 is YFSETQ. The J segment lost 1 base and the V segment lost 0 bases, leaving 11 bases of the junction unmatched.

V usage is TRBV18 and J usage is TRBJ2-5; 7 bases match TRBD1. V gave up 4 bases and J gave up 2 bases; unmatched junction bases: 4. The CDR3 is 14 amino acids. Looked up from germline, CDR1 is KGHSH and CDR2 is LQKENI. CDR3 DNA sequence: TGTGCCAGCTCACACGGGACAGAACAAGAGACCCAGTACTTC. Its protein product is CASSHGTEQETQYF.

The chain employs TRBV11-2 and TRBJ2-1; TRBD1 might be the D (6 bases). The germline gives CDR1 SGHAT, CDR2 FQNNGV. Trimming took off 2 bases at V and 8 bases at J, with 16 bases between the two ends. The CDR3 is 15 residues long. The CDR3 DNA is TGTGCCAGCAGCTTACGAATGGGGGCCGGCGATGAGCAGTTCTTC. Its protein product is CASSLRMGAGDEQFF.

The chain uses TRBV5-6 and TRBJ1-2, with a tentative D call TRBD1 (5 bases). The germline V gene has CDR1 SGHDT and CDR2 YYEEEE. V lost 4 bases and J 4 bases, leaving 11 bases between the germline ends. The CDR3 contains 13 residues. The CDR3 DNA is TGTGCCAGCAGCCGGGGGGAGGGCTATGGCTACACCTTC. Translating it yields CASSRGEGYGYTF.

This rearrangement joins TRBV18 to TRBJ1-3; D not resolved. V lost 3 bases and J lost 1, with 19 bases in between. This CDR3 is 18 amino acids long. Germline CDR1 reads KGHSH; CDR2 reads LQKENI. The CDR3 region is CASSPNSWEPSSGNTIYF. CDR3 nucleotide sequence: TGTGCCAGCTCACCCAACTCGTGGGAGCCATCATCTGGAAACACCATATATTTT.

The chain links TRBV11-2 to TRBJ1-1; maybe TRBD1 (6 bases). The V gene lost 6 bases and the J gene lost 7 bases, with 6 bases spanning the gap. Germline CDR1 is SGHAT and CDR2 is FQNNGV. The CDR3 has 10 amino acids. CDR3 sequence reads: CASRDSEAFF. The CDR3 DNA is TGTGCCAGCAGGGACAGTGAAGCTTTCTTT.

J is TRBJ2-3 and V is TRBV6-6, with a possible D match to TRBD2 (6 bases). Trimming pared 4 bases from V and 5 bases from J, leaving 16 bases between. This CDR3 region has 15 residues. The germline V gene encodes CDR1 MNHNY and CDR2 SVGAGI (reference sequence). The CDR3 nucleotides are TGTGCCAGCAGTTCCCTACTGGGGGGATTAGATACGCAGTATTTT. Translation: CASSSLLGGLDTQYF.

The rearrangement uses TRBV11-1 and TRBJ2-7, with 12 positions matching TRBD1. The CDR3 totals 14 residues. The germline V gene encodes CDR1 SGHAT and CDR2 FQDESV (reference sequence). The junction had 7 bases not matched to a gene; V was cut back by 4 bases and J by 9 bases. The CDR3 is CASSSGTGGLAQYF. CDR3 DNA: TGTGCCAGCAGCTCCGGGACAGGGGGCTTAGCGCAGTACTTC.

The gene calls are TRBV6-5 and TRBJ2-1; 10 nucleotides align to TRBD2. J gave up 9 bases and V 5 bases, and 10 bases lay outside the gene matches. The CDR3 is 15 residues long. CDR1 is MNHEY, CDR2 SVGAGI, per germline. CDR3 region: CASSPSGRASTEQFF. The CDR3 DNA is TGTGCCAGCAGTCCAAGCGGGAGGGCTTCCACTGAGCAGTTCTTC.

V and J are TRBV5-1 and TRBJ2-3, with D possibly TRBD2 on 6 matching bases. Germline values: CDR1 SGHRS, CDR2 YFSETQ. V was shortened by 4 bases and J by 5 bases, with 26 bases between the two germline ends. The CDR3 has 18 amino acids. The CDR3 DNA reads as TGCGCCAGCAGCATGAGATCGCCGATTGGCGGGACGGGAGATACGCAGTATTTT. This encodes CASSMRSPIGGTGDTQYF.

On this clone itself: One end of the junction fails to match germline, which may point to a read error. Other DNA sequences in the sample encode the same CDR3. The CDR3 protein is CASSFGTGVYEQYF. CDR3 coding DNA: TGTGCCAGCAGCTTTGGGACAGGGGTCTACGAGCAATACTTC. The chain employs TRBV7-2 and TRBJ2-7; 10 nucleotides agree with TRBD1. The CDR3 has 14 amino acids. CDR1 is SGHTA, CDR2 FQGNSA, per germline.

The chain couples TRBV18 to TRBJ2-3; no clear D. Germline V gene lookup returns CDR1 KGHSH and CDR2 LQKENI. Trimming stripped 2 bases from V and 7 bases from J, with 4 bases between. The CDR3 spans 11 residues. CDR3 nucleotides: TGTGCCAGCTCACCATCTAATACGCAGTATTTT. This sequence encodes CASSPSNTQYF.

The CDR3 nucleotides are TGTGCCAGCAGCCCAACTAGCGGGCCCTACGAGCAGTACTTC. Its protein is CASSPTSGPYEQYF. The chain links TRBV7-3 to TRBJ2-7; 9 bases map to TRBD2. CDR1 is SGHTA and CDR2 is FQGTGA in the germline V gene. V lost 5 bases and J lost 2; bases outside the gene matches: 4. This CDR3 spans 14 amino acids. Supplemented by reference TRBV7-3 and TRBJ2-7, the full variable domain reads GAGVSQTPSNKVTEKGKYVELRCDPISGHTALYWYRQSLGQGPEFLIYFQGTGAADDSGLPNDRFFAVRPEGSVSTLKIQRTERGDSAVYLCASSPTSGPYEQYFGPGTRLTVT.